The 5 T cell receptor beta chains listed next were all sequenced from one sample in a study of post-analysis software for immune sequencing data. General study results and limits: The five TRBV segments detected at higher frequency in patients than in controls included TRBV5-6, TRBV5-1 and TRBV20-1.

For these receptors, no antigen is known. The TCR beta cDNA libraries carried unique molecular identifiers. TCRdb itself ran the PCR reads through MiXCR, one entry per CDR3 protein. The sample shows hundreds of thousands of distinct CDR3 sequences, roughly 50% of them seen only once. Sequencing was performed on blood. The receptors were gathered from a girl aged 10 to 17 with multiple sclerosis.

The rearrangement links TRBV20-1 to TRBJ1-1, with 10 positions matching TRBD1. Per the germline V gene, CDR1 is DFQATT and CDR2 is SNEGSKA (reference sequence). The CDR3 totals 14 residues. V dropped 1 base and J dropped 6; count of bases not matched to a gene: 5. CDR3 residues: CSARGGQGIAEAFF. CDR3 DNA: TGCAGTGCTAGAGGGGGACAGGGGATCGCTGAAGCTTTCTTT.

This clonotype was seen only a few times. The chain uses TRBV4-1 and TRBJ2-7; 9 nucleotides match TRBD2. The length of the CDR3 is 15 residues. J lost 5 bases, V lost 2 bases, and 7 bases had no gene match. Germline V lookup: CDR1 MGHRA, CDR2 YSYEKL. CDR3 sequence (DNA): TGCGCCAGCAGCCAACCCGGCGGGAGGGATCACGAGCAGTACTTC. Translating gives CASSQPGGRDHEQYF.

The J gene is TRBJ2-7, the V gene TRBV2; 8 bases fit TRBD1. This CDR3 has 14 amino acids. The germline V gene has CDR1 SNHLY and CDR2 FYNNEI. The trim removed 3 bases at V and 5 bases at J, leaving 6 bases unmatched. The CDR3 loop reads CASSDGQGWDEQYF. The CDR3 DNA sequence: TGTGCCAGCAGTGATGGACAGGGCTGGGACGAGCAGTACTTC.

V and J are TRBV6-5 and TRBJ1-2; weak D call: TRBD1 (5 bases). The V end lost 4 bases, the J end lost 4 bases, and 13 bases lay between the germline ends. The CDR3 loop spans 14 amino acids. CDR1 is MNHEY, CDR2 SVGAGI, per germline. The CDR3 region has the DNA TGTGCCAGCAGTTCCCCCCAGGGTGCCTATGGCTACACCTTC. Translation: CASSSPQGAYGYTF.

This clonotype has a single count. The J gene is TRBJ1-2, the V gene TRBV12-3 or TRBV12-4, with D unclear. The CDR3 has 13 residues. V was clipped by 5 bases and J by 8 bases, with 15 bases between them. The CDR3 DNA reads TGTGCCAGCAGTGGTTACCCAGACGGGGGCTACACCTTC. This translates into CASSGYPDGGYTF.